The clone carrying this TCR beta chain was observed at least ten times. The data derive from a study of T cells after posttransplantation cyclophosphamide. V shed 5 bases, J shed 0 bases, and the junction held 8 bases outside the gene matches. Germline CDR1 is MGHDK and CDR2 is SYGVNS. The CDR3 is made up of 16 amino acids. Profiling relied on immunoSEQ multiplex PCR, and the TCRdb table lists in-frame clones only, not all of them. The repertoire consists of about 38,000 clones, none detected only once. The source is a man aged 50 to 59 in good health, CMV-negative, and a related stem cell transplant donor. Sequenced material: PBMCs. The chain couples TRBV25-1 to TRBJ2-7; 9 bases match TRBD1. The CDR3 sequence is CASSSPGGQGSYEQYF. CDR3 DNA: TGTGCCAGCAGTTCTCCTGGGGGACAGGGCTCCTACGAGCAGTACTTC.